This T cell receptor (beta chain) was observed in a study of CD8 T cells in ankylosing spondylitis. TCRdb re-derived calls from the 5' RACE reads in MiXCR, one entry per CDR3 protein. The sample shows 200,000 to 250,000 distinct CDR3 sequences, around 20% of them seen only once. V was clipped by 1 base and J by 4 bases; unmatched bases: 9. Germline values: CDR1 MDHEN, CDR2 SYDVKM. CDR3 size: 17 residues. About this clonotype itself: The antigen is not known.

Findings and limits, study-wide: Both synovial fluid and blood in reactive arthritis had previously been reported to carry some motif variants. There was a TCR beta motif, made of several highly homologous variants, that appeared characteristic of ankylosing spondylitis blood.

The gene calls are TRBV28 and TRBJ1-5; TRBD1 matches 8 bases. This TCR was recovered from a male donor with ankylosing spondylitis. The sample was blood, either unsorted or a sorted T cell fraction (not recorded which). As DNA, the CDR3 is TGTGCCAGCAGTTTATTGAGGTGGGACAGGAATAATCAGCCCCAGCATTTT. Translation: CASSLLRWDRNNQPQHF.